The 17 T cell receptor beta chains below come from one sample, sequenced in a study of beta chain features in type 1 diabetes. As every portion of the isolated RNA was reverse transcribed, the sequencing read expressed TCRB transcripts. Assay used: immunoSEQ multiplex PCR; TCRdb lists only in-frame clones, some missing. The sample consists of hundreds of thousands of clones, 15% to 17% of them appearing once. Sequenced: naive CD4+ T cells from blood. All receptors derive from a man aged 18-30 years in good health.

This clone showed up just a few times. The V gene is TRBV4-2, the J gene TRBJ2-1; the D gene is possibly TRBD1 (6 bases). V was cut by 1 base and J by 7 bases, with 11 bases left in between. CDR3 size: 14 residues. Germline assignment: CDR1 LGHNA and CDR2 YNFKEQ. The chain's CDR3 is CASSQVMGANEQFF. The CDR3 DNA reads as TGTGCCAGCAGCCAAGTAATGGGGGCTAATGAGCAGTTCTTC.

A few counts support this clone. J is TRBJ2-4 and V is TRBV18, with D uncertain. The CDR3 runs 14 residues. Trimming removed 2 bases at V and 0 bases at J, with 5 bases between. The germline gives CDR1 KGHSH, CDR2 LQKENI. In DNA, the CDR3 is TGTGCCAGCTCACCATCAGTAGCCAAAAACATTCAGTACTTC. Its translation is CASSPSVAKNIQYF.

This clone was observed a handful of times. The V gene is TRBV4-3, the J gene TRBJ2-5, with D tentatively TRBD2 (5 bases). Trimming shortened V by 3 bases and J by 1 base, and 6 bases separated the two germline ends. The germline V gene encodes CDR1 LGHNA and CDR2 YSLEER. This CDR3 comprises 13 residues. The CDR3 sequence is CASSQRAQETQYF. In nucleotides, the CDR3 is TGCGCCAGCAGCCAGAGGGCCCAAGAGACCCAGTACTTC.

The chain recombines TRBV5-1 with TRBJ2-1; no clear D. Germline CDR1 and CDR2: SGHRS and YFSETQ. The CDR3 runs 14 residues. The germline V and J ends were trimmed by 3 bases and 5 bases, with 12 bases remaining between them. In DNA form, the CDR3 reads TGCGCCAGCAGCTGGCAGGACCAACACAATGAGCAGTTCTTC. Protein sequence: CASSWQDQHNEQFF. The entire variable domain, with the rest obtained from reference TRBV5-1 and TRBJ2-1, is as follows: KAGVTQTPRYLIKTRGQQVTLSCSPISGHRSVSWYQQTPGQGLQFLFEYFSETQRNKGNFPGRFSGRQFSNSRSEMNVSTLELGDSALYLCASSWQDQHNEQFFGPGTRLTVL.

This clone occurred a few times. The rearrangement joins TRBV4-1 to TRBJ2-3, with 10 bases aligning to TRBD1. The CDR3 runs 17 residues. Germline CDR1 MGHRA, CDR2 YSYEKL. V lost 4 bases and J lost 4; bases outside the gene matches: 11. This CDR3 is CASSRYREGQGSDTQYF. CDR3 bases: TGCGCCAGCAGCCGCTACCGTGAGGGACAGGGGTCAGATACGCAGTATTTT.

This clone was observed a handful of times. The chain uses TRBV5-6 and TRBJ2-7; a possible D gene is TRBD1 (6 bases). The V end was cut by 4 bases, the J end by 3 bases, with 14 bases between. Germline V gene lookup returns CDR1 SGHDT and CDR2 YYEEEE. This CDR3 spans 14 amino acids. The CDR3 DNA sequence: TGTGCCAGCAGCCCCCCTACAGGGAACTACGAGCAGTACTTC. Protein: CASSPPTGNYEQYF. The full variable domain, with the rest looked up from reference TRBV5-6 and TRBJ2-7, is DAGVTQSPTHLIKTRGQQVTLRCSPKSGHDTVSWYQQALGQGPQFIFQYYEEEERQRGNFPDRFSGHQFPNYSSELNVNALLLGDSALYLCASSPPTGNYEQYFGPGTRLTVT.

The rearrangement joins TRBV9 to TRBJ2-5; TRBD2 agrees at 8 bases. V dropped 4 bases and J dropped 4; count of bases not matched to a gene: 9. The CDR3 has 15 residues. CDR1 is SGDLS, CDR2 YYNGEE, per germline. CDR3 amino acids: CASSPGRGARETQYF. The CDR3 nucleotides read TGTGCCAGCAGCCCCGGGAGGGGGGCCAGAGAGACCCAGTACTTC.

The table lists this clone with a few counts. As DNA, the CDR3 is TGCAGCGTCCGGACAGGGGGCGCGTTGTACGAGCAGTACTTC. Translation gives CSVRTGGALYEQYF. V usage is TRBV29-1 and J usage is TRBJ2-7; TRBD1 agrees at 11 bases. Trimming cost V 6 bases and J 4 bases; bases outside gene matches: 8. This CDR3 has 14 residues. In germline, CDR1 is SQVTM, CDR2 ANQGSEA.

The rearrangement links TRBV7-3 to TRBJ1-1; a possible D gene is TRBD1 (6 bases). From germline, CDR1 is SGHTA and CDR2 FQGTGA. Trimming cost V 7 bases and J 8 bases, with 17 bases left between them. This CDR3 contains 13 residues. Here the CDR3 reads CASIPQGKQEAFF. For the CDR3, the DNA is TGTGCCAGCATACCACAGGGAAAACAGGAAGCTTTCTTT. The variable domain in full, completed from reference TRBV7-3 and TRBJ1-1, reads GAGVSQTPSNKVTEKGKYVELRCDPISGHTALYWYRQSLGQGPEFLIYFQGTGAADDSGLPNDRFFAVRPEGSVSTLKIQRTERGDSAVYLCASIPQGKQEAFFGQGTRLTVV.

The gene calls are TRBV7-9 and TRBJ1-4; D is undetermined. Germline CDR1 SEHNR, CDR2 FQNEAQ (reference sequence). V lost 2 bases, J lost 5 bases, and 15 bases lay in between. There are 16 residues in the CDR3. DNA for the CDR3: TGTGCCAGCAGCTTAAGTCTCTACCAGCGGAATGAAAAACTGTTTTTT. It yields the protein CASSLSLYQRNEKLFF.

J is TRBJ1-2 and V is TRBV2, with D possibly matching TRBD1 (6 bases). Trimming removed 2 bases at V and 3 bases at J, with 7 bases between. Germline CDR1 reads SNHLY; CDR2 reads FYNNEI. This CDR3 has 13 residues. For the CDR3, the DNA is TGTGCCAGCAGTGAATCAGGGGACTATGGCTACACCTTC. Translated, it gives CASSESGDYGYTF. Drawing the rest from reference TRBV2 and TRBJ1-2, the complete variable domain is EPEVTQTPSHQVTQMGQEVILRCVPISNHLYFYWYRQILGQKVEFLVSFYNNEISEKSEIFDDQFSVERPDGSNFTLKIRSTKLEDSAMYFCASSESGDYGYTFGSGTRLTVV.

This clone appeared once. The chain carries TRBV19 and TRBJ2-7; D possibly matches TRBD1 or TRBD2 (5 bases each). The CDR3 covers 14 residues. V shed 4 bases and J shed 4 bases, with 14 bases lying between them. Per the germline V gene, CDR1 is LNHDA and CDR2 is SQIVND (reference sequence). The CDR3 coding sequence is TGTGCCAGTAGTAGATCCGGGGCCCTTTACGAGCAGTACTTC. Its translation: CASSRSGALYEQYF.

Concerning this clone itself: Germline and junction disagree at one end, which may indicate a read error. The rearrangement uses TRBV23-1 and TRBJ2-7; D gene uncertain. TRBV23-1 is identified as an open reading frame with a role that is uncertain. The CDR3 is made up of 15 amino acids. Here the CDR3 DNA reads TGCGCCAGCAGTCAATCGGGAACGATCGCGGAGTTTACCCTCTTC. As protein: CASSQSGTIAEFTLF.

V usage is TRBV6-1 and J usage is TRBJ2-4; 7 positions match TRBD2. The junction had 6 bases not matched to a gene; V was cut back by 1 base and J by 9 bases. This CDR3 has 14 amino acids. Germline-derived CDR1 and CDR2 are MNHNS and SASEGT. CDR3 nucleotides: TGTGCCAGCAGTGAAGAGGCGGGGGTTGGCATTCAGTACTTC. Translated: CASSEEAGVGIQYF.

This clone was recorded only once. The V and J genes are TRBV5-1 and TRBJ2-2, with 7 bases identical to TRBD1. Trimming took 3 bases from V and 4 from J; bases not matched to a gene: 6. CDR1 is SGHRS and CDR2 is YFSETQ in the germline V gene. This CDR3 has 15 amino acids. The CDR3 is CASSSKTGRTGELFF. The CDR3 nucleotides read TGCGCCAGCAGCTCCAAGACAGGGCGCACCGGGGAGCTGTTTTTT.

This clone appeared a few times. The rearrangement uses TRBV5-4 and TRBJ1-1, with 8 bases identical to TRBD1. Germline V CDR1 and CDR2: SGHNT, YYREEE (reference sequence). CDR3 size: 14 residues. The V and J ends lost 3 bases and 4 bases, in that order; junction bases with no gene match: 5. DNA of the CDR3: TGTGCCAGCAGCTCAGGGGGCGCCAGCACTGAAGCTTTCTTT. The encoded protein is CASSSGGASTEAFF.

This clone was picked up a small number of times. The chain joins TRBV5-4 to TRBJ1-2; the D gene is possibly TRBD1 (6 bases). The CDR3 has 14 residues. Trimming left V 2 bases short and J 3 bases short, with 11 bases between. In germline, CDR1 is SGHNT, CDR2 YYREEE (reference sequence). CDR3 in DNA: TGTGCCAGCAGCTTAGGACAGCGAGACTATGGCTACACCTTC. This gives the protein CASSLGQRDYGYTF.